This TCR beta chain emerged from a study of blood T cell repertoires in COVID-19. As for the study in general: The United States, Italy and Spain supplied acute and convalescent COVID-19 samples. The analysed material was cDNA or gDNA that came from T cells, B-cell-depleted T cells, or PBMCs.

Per the authors' pipeline: By means of reference gene primer amplification, nucleated cell counts were estimated. Clones were read by immunoSEQ multiplex PCR, and TCRdb kept only the in-frame ones, dropping some. D and trimming were read from the DNA, whereas the V and J calls and clone size are those reported in that table. This table has under 300,000 clones, over 80% appearing once. Trimming left V 7 bases short and J 4 bases short, with 11 bases between. Germline lookup yields CDR1 SNHLY and CDR2 FYNNEI. The CDR3 covers 12 residues. The origin of this receptor is a man aged 60 to 75 who had recovered from COVID-19. Material: peripheral blood. This chain uses TRBV2 with TRBJ2-7, with D perhaps matching TRBD2 (6 bases). The DNA of the CDR3 is TGTGCCAGCACCAAGACTAGTTACGAGCAGTACTTC. Its protein product is CASTKTSYEQYF.